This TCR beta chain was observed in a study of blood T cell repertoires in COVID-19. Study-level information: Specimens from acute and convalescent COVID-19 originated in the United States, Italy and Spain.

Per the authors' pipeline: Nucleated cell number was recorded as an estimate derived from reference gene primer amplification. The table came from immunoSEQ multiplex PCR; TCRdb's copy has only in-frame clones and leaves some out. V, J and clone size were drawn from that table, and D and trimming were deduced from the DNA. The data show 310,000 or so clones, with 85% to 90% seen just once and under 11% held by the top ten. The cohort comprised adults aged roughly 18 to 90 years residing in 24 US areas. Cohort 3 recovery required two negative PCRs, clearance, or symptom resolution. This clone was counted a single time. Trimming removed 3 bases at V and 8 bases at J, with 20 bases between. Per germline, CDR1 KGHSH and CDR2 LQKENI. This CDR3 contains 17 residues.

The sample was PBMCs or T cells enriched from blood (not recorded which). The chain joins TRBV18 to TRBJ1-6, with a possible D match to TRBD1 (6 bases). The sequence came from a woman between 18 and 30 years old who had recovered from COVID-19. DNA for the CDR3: TGTGCCAGCTCACCCTCCGGGGGGGCCGCTCCCTATTCACCCCTCCACTTT. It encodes CASSPSGGAAPYSPLHF. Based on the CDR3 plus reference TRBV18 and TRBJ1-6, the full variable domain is NAGVMQNPRHLVRRRGQEARLRCSPMKGHSHVYWYRQLPEEGLKFMVYLQKENIIDESGMPKERFSAEFPKEGPSILRIQQVVRGDSAAYFCASSPSGGAAPYSPLHFGNGTRLTVT.